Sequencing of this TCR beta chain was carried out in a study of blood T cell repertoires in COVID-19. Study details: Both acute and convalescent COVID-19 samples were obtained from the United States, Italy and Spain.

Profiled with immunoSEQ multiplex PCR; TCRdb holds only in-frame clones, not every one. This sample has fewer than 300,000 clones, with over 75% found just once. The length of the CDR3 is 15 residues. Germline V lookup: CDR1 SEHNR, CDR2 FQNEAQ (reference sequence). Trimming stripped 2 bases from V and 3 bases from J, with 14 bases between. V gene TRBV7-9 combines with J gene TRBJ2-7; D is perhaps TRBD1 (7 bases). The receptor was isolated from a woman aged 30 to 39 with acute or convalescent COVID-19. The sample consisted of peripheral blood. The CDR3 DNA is TGTGCCAGCAGCTTACACCGCGGGACAGACTACGAGCAGTACTTC. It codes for CASSLHRGTDYEQYF.